This T cell receptor (beta chain) was recovered during a study of blood T cell repertoires in COVID-19. The assay was immunoSEQ multiplex PCR, and TCRdb's table has in-frame clones only and misses some. The repertoire includes under 95,000 clones, about nine tenths of them detected once, and 2.5% to 3% sits in the top ten. This CDR3 has 13 residues. Looked up from germline, CDR1 is SNHLY and CDR2 is FYNNEI. Trimming took 9 bases from V and 12 from J, leaving 21 bases between them. The material sequenced was peripheral blood. This chain uses TRBV2 with TRBJ2-1; perhaps TRBD2 as D (6 bases). The sequence was collected from a man in his forties or fifties with COVID-19, enrolled during active disease. The CDR3 here is CASTPESSGVQFF. DNA for the CDR3: TGTGCCAGTACGCCGGAGTCATCGGGGGTGCAGTTCTTC.